This T cell receptor (delta chain) was obtained from a study of γδ T cells in repeated Plasmodium falciparum infection. Looking at the study overall: Four controlled malaria infections with P. falciparum NF54 spanned around 91 weeks. Sampling occurred at baseline, pre-infection for selected infections, and 21 days post-infection.

Findings and limits, study-wide: Donors in Mali lived in a small rural village, largely one ethnic group.

Flow sorting of PBMC yielded separate Vgamma9/Vdelta2+ and Vdelta2-negative gammadelta T cell populations for bulk repertoire analysis. The germline V gene encodes CDR1 TSWWSYY and CDR2 QGS. Trimming at V came to 1 base and at J to 11 bases, leaving 8 bases not matched to a gene. This CDR3 is 14 amino acids long. A word on this clone: No antigen is known for it. A far larger clone is one nucleotide away, so this likely arose from a read error. The sample contains more than one DNA sequence encoding this CDR3.

TCRdb fed the multiplex PCR reads into CATT to redo clone calling. The sample shows under 60,000 delta-chain clones, 1.5% to 2% of them seen only once. The chain employs TRDV1 and TRDJ1, with 9 bases matching TRDD3. The sequencing sample was made of gamma-delta T cells from blood. The source is a pool of human donors (malaria-infected and uninfected, not separated). CDR3 nucleotides: TGTGCTCTTGGGGAACACCTGGGGGATTCAGTGCTCATCTTT. Translation gives CALGEHLGDSVLIF.